This T cell receptor (beta chain) was found in a study of blood T cell repertoires in COVID-19. Study background: Both acute and convalescent COVID-19 samples were obtained from the United States, Italy and Spain.

The germline V and J ends were trimmed by 1 base and 1 base, with 5 bases remaining between them. Germline V lookup: CDR1 SGHDT, CDR2 YYEEEE. CDR3 size: 13 residues. Study processing details: Estimated nucleated cell counts came from reference gene primer amplification. Assay used: immunoSEQ multiplex PCR; TCRdb lists only in-frame clones, some missing. V and J calls and clone size are given by that table; D and trimming were obtained from the DNA. The sample carries 150,000 to 200,000 clones, around 90% recorded once. The TCR comes from a man in his fifties with acute or convalescent COVID-19. This chain joins TRBV5-6 and TRBJ1-1; D unresolved. Source material: peripheral blood. CDR3 in amino acids: CASSLKPNTEAFF. The CDR3 DNA follows: TGTGCCAGCAGCTTGAAGCCGAACACTGAAGCTTTCTTT.